The clone carrying this T cell receptor (beta chain) was seen a single time. Clones were sequenced by immunoSEQ multiplex PCR, and TCRdb holds only the in-frame ones, with some missing. Here the sample spans about 67,000 clones, around 92% being singletons. The source of the sample is a study of T cells after somatic rescue of genetic block. The germline gives CDR1 MGHRA, CDR2 YSYEKL. V gave up 4 bases and J gave up 4 bases; unmatched junction bases: 14. CDR3 length: 18 residues. This sequence originates from a man aged 35 to 55. Input material: peripheral blood mononuclear cells (PBMCs). V is TRBV4-1 and J is TRBJ2-1, with 9 bases fitting TRBD2. The CDR3 region has the DNA TGCGCCAGCAGCCCAGGCCCGAAAAGCGGGAGGACGTACAATGAGCAGTTCTTC. This translates into CASSPGPKSGRTYNEQFF.